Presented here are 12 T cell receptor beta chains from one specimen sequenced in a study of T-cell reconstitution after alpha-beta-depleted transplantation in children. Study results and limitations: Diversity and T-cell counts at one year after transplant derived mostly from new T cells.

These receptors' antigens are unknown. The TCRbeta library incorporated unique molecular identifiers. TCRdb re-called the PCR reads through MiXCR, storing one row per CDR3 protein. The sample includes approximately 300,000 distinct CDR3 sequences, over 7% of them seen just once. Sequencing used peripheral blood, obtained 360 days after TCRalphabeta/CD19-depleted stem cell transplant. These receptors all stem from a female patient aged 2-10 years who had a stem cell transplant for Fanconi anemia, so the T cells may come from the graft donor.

The DNA of the CDR3 is TGTGCCACCAGCAGAGATGGGTGGGACAGGGTAGGCGAGACCCAGTACTTC. It encodes CATSRDGWDRVGETQYF. J is TRBJ2-5 and V is TRBV15; 9 bases align to TRBD1. V lost 0 bases to trimming and J lost 5 bases; unmatched junction nucleotides: 10. CDR3 length: 17 residues. The germline CDR1 and CDR2 sequences are LNHNV and YYDKDF (reference sequence).

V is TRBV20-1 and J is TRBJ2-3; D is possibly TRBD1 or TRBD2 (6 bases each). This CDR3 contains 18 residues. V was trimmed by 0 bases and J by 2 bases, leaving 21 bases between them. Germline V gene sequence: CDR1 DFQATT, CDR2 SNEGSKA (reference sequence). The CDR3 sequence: CSARDFGWGGGLTDTQYF. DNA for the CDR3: TGCAGTGCTAGAGATTTCGGGTGGGGTGGGGGGCTCACAGATACGCAGTATTTT.

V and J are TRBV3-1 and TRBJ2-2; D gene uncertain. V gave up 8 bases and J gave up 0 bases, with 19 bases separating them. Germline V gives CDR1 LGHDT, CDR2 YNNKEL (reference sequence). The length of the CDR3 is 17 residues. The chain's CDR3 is CASCLKPFYANTGELFF. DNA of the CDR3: TGTGCCAGCTGCCTCAAGCCCTTCTACGCGAACACCGGGGAGCTGTTTTTT.

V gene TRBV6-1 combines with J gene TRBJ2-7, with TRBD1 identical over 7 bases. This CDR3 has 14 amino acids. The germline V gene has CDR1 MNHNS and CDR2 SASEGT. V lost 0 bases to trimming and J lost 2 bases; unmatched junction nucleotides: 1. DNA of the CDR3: TGTGCCAGCAGTGAAGCCGGGACAGCCTACGAGCAGTACTTC. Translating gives CASSEAGTAYEQYF.

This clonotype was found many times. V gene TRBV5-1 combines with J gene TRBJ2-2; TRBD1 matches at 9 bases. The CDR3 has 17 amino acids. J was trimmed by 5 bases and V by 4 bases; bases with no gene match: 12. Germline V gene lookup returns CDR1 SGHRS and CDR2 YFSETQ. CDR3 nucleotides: TGCGCCAGCAGCCCAGAACAGGGGGCGATGAAGACCGGGGAGCTGTTTTTT. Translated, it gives CASSPEQGAMKTGELFF.

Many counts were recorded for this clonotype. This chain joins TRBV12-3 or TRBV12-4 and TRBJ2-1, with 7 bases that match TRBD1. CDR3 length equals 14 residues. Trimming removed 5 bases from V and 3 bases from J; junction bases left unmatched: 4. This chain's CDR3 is CASSPRQGYNEQFF. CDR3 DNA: TGTGCCAGCAGTCCGCGACAGGGCTACAATGAGCAGTTCTTC.

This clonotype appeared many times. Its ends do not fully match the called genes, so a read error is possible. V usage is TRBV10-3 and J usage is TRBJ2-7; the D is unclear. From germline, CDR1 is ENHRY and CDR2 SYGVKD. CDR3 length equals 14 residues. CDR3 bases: TGTGCCATCAATGAGGACGGTTCAGAATGGGAGCAGTACTTC. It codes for CAINEDGSEWEQYF.

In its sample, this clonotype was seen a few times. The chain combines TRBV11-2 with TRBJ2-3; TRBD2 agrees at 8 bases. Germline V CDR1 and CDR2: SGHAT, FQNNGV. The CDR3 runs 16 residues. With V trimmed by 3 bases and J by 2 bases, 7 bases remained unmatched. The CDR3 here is CASSFVSGGVTDTQYF. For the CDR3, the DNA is TGTGCCAGCAGCTTCGTATCCGGGGGGGTCACAGATACGCAGTATTTT. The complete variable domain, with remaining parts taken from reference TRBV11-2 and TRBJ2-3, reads EAGVAQSPRYKIIEKRQSVAFWCNPISGHATLYWYQQILGQGPKLLIQFQNNGVVDDSQLPKDRFSAERLKGVDSTLKIQPAKLEDSAVYLCASSFVSGGVTDTQYFGPGTRLTVL.

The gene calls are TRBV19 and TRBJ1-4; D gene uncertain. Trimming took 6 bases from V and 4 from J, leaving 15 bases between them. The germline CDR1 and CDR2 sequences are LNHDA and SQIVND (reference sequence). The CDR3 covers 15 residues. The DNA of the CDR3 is TGTGCCAGTAGCCAACCTCGTCGATTTAATGAAAAACTGTTTTTT. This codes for CASSQPRRFNEKLFF.

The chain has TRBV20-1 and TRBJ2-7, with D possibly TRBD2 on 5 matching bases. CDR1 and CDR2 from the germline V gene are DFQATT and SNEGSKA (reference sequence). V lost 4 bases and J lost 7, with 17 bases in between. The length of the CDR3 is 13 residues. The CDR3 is CSAKGSGSGEQYV. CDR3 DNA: TGCAGTGCTAAAGGGTCGGGATCCGGGGAGCAGTACGTC.

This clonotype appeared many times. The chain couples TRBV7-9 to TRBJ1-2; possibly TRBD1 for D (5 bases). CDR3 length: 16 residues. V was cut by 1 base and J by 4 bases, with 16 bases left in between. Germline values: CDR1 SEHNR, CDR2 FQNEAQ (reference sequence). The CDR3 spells CASSLDYSRDGYGYTF. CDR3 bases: TGTGCCAGCAGCTTAGACTATTCCCGGGACGGCTATGGCTACACCTTC.

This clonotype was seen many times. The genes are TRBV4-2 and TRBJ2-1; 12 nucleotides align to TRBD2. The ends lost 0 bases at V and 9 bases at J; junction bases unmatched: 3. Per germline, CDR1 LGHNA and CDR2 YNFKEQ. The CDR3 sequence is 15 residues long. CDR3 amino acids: CASSQEASGGAEQFF. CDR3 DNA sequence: TGTGCCAGCAGCCAAGAGGCTAGCGGGGGGGCTGAGCAGTTCTTC.